This TCR beta chain was obtained from a study of shared clonotypes between healthy human individuals (TCRdb year 2020). In the study overall: A couple of women and a few men aged 18 to 49 years were included in the cohort. Different laboratories and diverse techniques were used to prepare libraries and sequence TCR repertoires, to increase sequencing depth and limit assay-specific biases. For each donor, CD4 naive and CD4 memory were each given three plates, CD8 naive was given two plates, and CD8 memory was given one plate. Blood TCR repertoires of a handful of healthy adults were deeply sequenced to estimate repertoire size and the extent of clonotype sharing between individuals. Leukapheresis yielded between about 0.85 and 10 billion PBMCs per donor.

Summary of the overall study and its limitations: Larger estimated clonotype richness was generally found for naive subsets than for memory subsets. Because the study included only a small number of donors, the genetic and exposure-history diversity represented was limited. Sampling was limited to blood, and TCR repertoires in tissue likely differ from TCR repertoires in blood. Compared with non-shared clonotypes, the clonotypes found in all four sorted-subset donors had higher generation probabilities. Even with the large sequencing depth, rarefaction of the sorted-subset datasets indicated that sequencing was incomplete. Pairwise subsampling led to the expectation that sequencing depth would affect the degree of clonotype sharing among donors. Across a few donors, approximately 4.6% of naive CD4, roughly 3.5% of naive CD8, roughly 2.3% of memory CD4, and approximately 0.4% of memory CD8 clonotypes were shared.

Points on this clone: It has no known antigen specificity. It has no much larger one-base neighbor in the sample; base qualities were not kept.

At the junction V is shortened by 5 bases and J by 9 bases, with 11 bases in between. Counted from cysteine to phenylalanine, this CDR3 has 12 amino acids. Just the 36-base CDR3 DNA is kept, in frame starting at base 1. CDR1 and CDR2 (MNHEY, SVGAGI) derive from the germline V gene. Using the deep immunoSEQ assay, multiplex PCR amplified TCR CDR3 regions from genomic DNA. Extracted genomic DNA from each cell subset was distributed evenly across all wells of several immunoSEQ 96-well plates, and each plate was treated as a replicate. Each replicate PCR for sorted subsets received roughly 0.2 ug genomic DNA, equal to roughly 33,000 T cell genomes. The purified libraries were quantified using a Qubit 3.0 fluorometer, sized with a Bioanalyzer 2100, and then quantified again using the KAPA Library Quantification kit. Every immunoSEQ 96-well plate was sequenced on a dedicated single-read 150-cycle Illumina NextSeq 550 flow cell. Per the original workflow: Because only junctional sequences without quality scores were contained in the immunoSEQ output, filtering matching that applied to full-length reads could not be performed. Sequences were annotated with PyIR, a Python wrapper for IgBLAST v1.9, using IMGT germline references to assign V/J genes and CDR3. Reads with weak V/J assignments (E-value above 1e-6), missing CDR3, stop codons, out-of-frame junctions, or ambiguous translated residues were removed. V3J clonotypes were defined as sequences sharing the same inferred V gene, J gene, and CDR3 amino acid sequence. Percentage overlap between repertoires was computed as shared unique clonotypes divided by the size of the smaller repertoire. Three approaches were used to assess repertoire richness: RTK rarefaction, the Chao1 estimator, and Recon v2.1 estimates of unobserved clonotypes. For all TCRbeta clonotypes obtained by the gDNA method from four donors, generation probabilities were computed with OLGA. This immuneACCESS table, as held by TCRdb, lists in-frame sequences with V and J called but not all clones. Of the missing ones, under half trace to an unresolved V gene in checked studies; the others have no known cause. V, J and clone size derive from that table, while D and trimming were established from the DNA sequence. The sample yields over 1.5 million clones; nearly 99% were counted once. Clones ranked in the top ten supply approximately 0.44% of the sample.

Donors were healthy HIV-negative adults with no recently reported acute infections or vaccinations. Every donor was a Caucasian adult living in Nashville, Tennessee, USA. CD4+ T cells were enriched by magnetic negative selection; naive cells were then positively selected on CD45RA, and the negative fraction formed the memory subset. After blood collection by leukapheresis, PBMCs were isolated using Ficoll-Histopaque density gradient centrifugation and then cryopreserved in the vapor phase of liquid nitrogen. Purity and quantity of every magnetically sorted T cell population were checked by analytical flow cytometry. Genomic DNA was isolated from every sorted fraction and measured by UV absorbance on a Nanodrop 2000c.

This clonotype originated in a man under 40 in good health. The V and J segments used are TRBV6-5 and TRBJ1-5, with TRBD1 as a weak D call on 5 bases. Sequencing was performed on naive CD4+ T cells sorted from blood. The label giving this sample's cell subset or site can be read as: CD45RA+ positively selected. The CDR3 region reads CASSQGRWPQHF. The sequenced DNA: TGTGCCAGCAGTCAGGGCCGGTGGCCCCAGCATTTT.